This T cell receptor beta chain emerged from a study of a mutant IDH1 vaccine in newly diagnosed glioma. Across the study: The first vaccination came 4-6 weeks after radiotherapy alone, or with temozolomide cycles.

Clones were sequenced by immunoSEQ multiplex PCR, and TCRdb holds only the in-frame ones, with some missing. The sample lists about 34,000 clones; around 87% were seen once. A remark on this clone: The antigen is undetermined.

The study, taken as a whole, reports: Altogether, 93.3% of patients exhibited vaccine-induced immune responses.

Documented time point: week 47, end of study. Every vaccination contained 300 ug of the mutant IDH1 20-mer peptide and was paired with topical imiquimod. This sequence originates from a woman under 40 with glioma. The sequenced sample was PBMCs, obtained from a glioma patient whose treatment included an IDH1 peptide vaccine.

The CDR3 nucleotides are TGCAGTGTGGGGCAGGAGACCCAGTACTTC. It codes for CSVGQETQYF. This chain uses TRBV20-1 with TRBJ2-5, with TRBD1 as a possible D gene (5 bases). The germline V gene encodes CDR1 DFQATT and CDR2 SNEGSKA (reference sequence). The CDR3 spans 10 residues. V shed 7 bases and J shed 5 bases, with 8 bases lying between them.